This TCR beta chain was retrieved from a study of regulatory T cells in long-lasting Graves disease. Time point specified: persistent/refractory GD, antithyroid drugs over 5 years with positive TRAb. PBMC RNA served as the TCR library source. The authors built TCR beta libraries using iRepertoire HTBI primers and Arm-PCR of CDR3 regions. One entry per CDR3 protein results from TCRdb running MiXCR on the multiplex PCR reads. The data contain around 450,000 distinct CDR3 sequences, roughly 21% of them singletons. The sequencing here drew on peripheral blood mononuclear cells (PBMCs), taken when the disease was refractory, from a patient treated with antithyroid drugs. The TCR sequence derives from a female donor with Graves disease.

The CDR3 protein is CASRGRVRGRTDEQYF. The CDR3 nucleotides read TGTGCCAGCAGGGGGAGAGTGCGGGGACGGACCGACGAGCAGTACTTC. The chain combines TRBV11-1 with TRBJ2-7; perhaps TRBD2 as D (6 bases). CDR1 is SGHAT and CDR2 is FQDESV in the germline V gene (reference sequence). This CDR3 has 16 amino acids. The germline V and J ends were trimmed by 6 bases and 5 bases, with 23 bases remaining between them.